These 17 T cell receptor beta chains came from one sample sequenced in a study of T-cell memory formation after mild COVID-19. TCRdb analysed the 5' RACE reads with MiXCR anew, one entry per CDR3 protein. The sample includes 450,000 to 650,000 distinct CDR3 sequences, roughly 18% of them seen just once. The source material was PBMCs or a T cell subset sorted from them (not recorded which). These receptors were collected from an adult woman who had mild COVID-19 (a few samples of this study predate the infection). Cell type and time point are not known.

The chain has TRBV27 and TRBJ1-1, with D unresolved. V was trimmed by 4 bases and J by 0 bases, leaving 6 bases between them. Germline V CDR1 and CDR2: MNHEY, SMNVEV (reference sequence). The CDR3 is 13 residues long. The DNA of the CDR3 is TGTGCCAGCAGTTGGGTCATGAACACTGAAGCTTTCTTT. Its protein product is CASSWVMNTEAFF.

This chain connects TRBV7-9 to TRBJ2-5; no definite D call. The CDR3 covers 11 residues. V shed 8 bases and J shed 7 bases, with 11 bases lying between them. Germline V lookup: CDR1 SEHNR, CDR2 FQNEAQ (reference sequence). The CDR3 protein is CASWQATTQYF. CDR3 sequence (DNA): TGTGCCAGCTGGCAGGCCACGACCCAGTACTTC.

The genes are TRBV7-8 and TRBJ2-1, with a weak D call TRBD2 (6 bases). This CDR3 contains 14 residues. Trimming stripped 3 bases from V and 5 bases from J, with 11 bases between. Germline lookup yields CDR1 SGHVS and CDR2 FQNEAQ. The CDR3 here is CASSFHRLDNEQFF. CDR3 DNA: TGTGCCAGCAGCTTCCACAGACTAGACAATGAGCAGTTCTTC.

In this sample, this clonotype turned up once. The chain recombines TRBV13 with TRBJ1-2, with a possible D match to TRBD1 (5 bases). Deletions cut 8 bases from V and 4 bases from J, with 17 bases between. Germline V gives CDR1 PRHDT, CDR2 FYEKMQ (reference sequence). CDR3 length equals 14 residues. CDR3: CASVDSSMGYGYTF. The CDR3 coding sequence is TGTGCCAGCGTCGACAGTTCGATGGGCTATGGCTACACCTTC.

This clonotype turned up a few times. This sequence joins TRBV12-3 or TRBV12-4 and TRBJ2-3; weak D call: TRBD2 (6 bases). This CDR3 has 14 amino acids. Trimming stripped 10 bases from V and 0 bases from J, with 14 bases between. CDR3 bases: TGTGCCATCCCGGGCGGGGACAGCACAGATACGCAGTATTTT. Translating gives CAIPGGDSTDTQYF.

This chain connects TRBV14 to TRBJ2-7; D tentatively fits TRBD1 or TRBD2 (7 bases each). The CDR3 runs to 18 residues. With 0 bases removed from V and 0 bases from J, the gap between germline ends came to 18 bases. Germline V gives CDR1 SGHDN, CDR2 FVKESK. This CDR3 is CASSQDHWEGAFSYEQYF. The CDR3 DNA reads as TGTGCCAGCAGCCAAGATCACTGGGAGGGGGCCTTCTCCTACGAGCAGTACTTC.

The CDR3 sequence is CASSLETEYPRETQYF. CDR3 in DNA: TGTGCCAGCAGCTTAGAAACGGAGTATCCCCGAGAGACCCAGTACTTC. V and J are TRBV7-2 and TRBJ2-5; D is unresolved. The germline gives CDR1 SGHTA, CDR2 FQGNSA. CDR3 size: 16 residues. The ends were cut back, 1 base at V and 4 bases at J, with 16 bases in the middle.

The chain is built from TRBV5-1 and TRBJ2-7; 9 nucleotides align to TRBD2. This CDR3 contains 16 residues. Germline CDR1 is SGHRS and CDR2 is YFSETQ. The V segment lost 1 base and the J segment 2 bases; nucleotides outside the gene matches: 7. The CDR3 spells CASSLSQGLATYEQYF. CDR3 bases: TGCGCCAGCAGCTTGTCCCAGGGACTAGCTACCTACGAGCAGTACTTC.

In its sample, this clonotype was seen a few times. This chain connects TRBV7-2 to TRBJ2-1, with D tentatively TRBD2 (5 bases). This CDR3 comprises 15 residues. Per the germline V gene, CDR1 is SGHTA and CDR2 is FQGNSA. V lost 0 bases and J 10 bases, leaving 16 bases between the germline ends. CDR3 region: CASSLALVGSGEQFF. CDR3 DNA sequence: TGTGCCAGCAGCTTAGCGCTCGTAGGGTCGGGAGAGCAGTTCTTC.

This clonotype was counted many times. The V and J genes are TRBV4-1 and TRBJ2-2, with D possibly being TRBD1 (6 bases). The length of the CDR3 is 14 residues. Germline CDR1 MGHRA, CDR2 YSYEKL. V lost 2 bases and J 5 bases, leaving 9 bases between the germline ends. The CDR3 loop is CASSQTQGTGELFF. For the CDR3, the DNA is TGCGCCAGCAGCCAAACCCAGGGGACCGGGGAGCTGTTTTTT.

In its sample, this clonotype was seen a few times. J is TRBJ2-1 and V is TRBV24-1; 8 nucleotides align to TRBD1. Germline CDR1 is KGHDR and CDR2 is SFDVKD. J lost 4 bases, V lost 2 bases, and 9 bases had no gene match. This CDR3 contains 17 residues. CDR3 in amino acids: CATSDSGQGWAYNEQFF. The CDR3 nucleotides are TGTGCCACCAGTGATTCCGGACAGGGATGGGCATACAATGAGCAGTTCTTC.

The chain joins TRBV20-1 to TRBJ1-5; tentatively, D is TRBD1 (5 bases). With 6 bases removed from V and 2 bases from J, the gap between germline ends came to 20 bases. CDR1 DFQATT and CDR2 SNEGSKA come from the germline V gene (reference sequence). The CDR3 is 16 residues long. The DNA of the CDR3 is TGCAGTGCCCCAAGCCGGGAGGGGCTAGGCAATCAGCCCCAGCATTTT. Translating gives CSAPSREGLGNQPQHF.

The sample holds a few counts of this clonotype. V and J are TRBV24-1 and TRBJ1-1; D unclear. This CDR3 is 13 amino acids long. From germline, CDR1 is KGHDR and CDR2 SFDVKD. V was shortened by 3 bases and J by 3 bases, with 7 bases between the two germline ends. CDR3 DNA: TGTGCCACCAGTGATCCCAGTGACACTGAAGCTTTCTTT. This gives the protein CATSDPSDTEAFF.

The genes are TRBV20-1 and TRBJ2-5, with 7 bases identical to TRBD2. Germline assignment: CDR1 DFQATT and CDR2 SNEGSKA (reference sequence). J was trimmed by 2 bases and V by 3 bases; bases with no gene match: 9. The CDR3 spans 15 residues. Here the CDR3 reads CSARIFQRGQETQYF. Here the CDR3 DNA reads TGCAGTGCTAGGATCTTCCAGCGGGGTCAAGAGACCCAGTACTTC.

This clonotype was counted only a few times. The rearrangement links TRBV5-4 to TRBJ2-3; D perhaps matches TRBD1 (6 bases). The CDR3 is 15 amino acids. The V and J ends lost 4 bases and 5 bases respectively, with 17 bases between them. Germline V gene lookup returns CDR1 SGHNT and CDR2 YYREEE (reference sequence). Written as DNA, the CDR3 is TGTGCCAGCAGCACACCGTACAGGGAAGGAGATACGCAGTATTTT. As protein: CASSTPYREGDTQYF.

This sequence joins TRBV7-2 and TRBJ2-3; D may be TRBD2 (6 bases). Trimming cost V 1 base and J 1 base, with 9 bases left between them. Germline V CDR1 and CDR2: SGHTA, FQGNSA. The CDR3 consists of 15 residues. The CDR3 sequence is CASSLGRVRTDTQYF. In DNA form, the CDR3 reads TGTGCCAGCAGCTTAGGGAGGGTTCGCACAGATACGCAGTATTTT.

The rearrangement links TRBV15 to TRBJ2-7; 8 bases are a match to TRBD1. Germline V lookup: CDR1 LNHNV, CDR2 YYDKDF (reference sequence). This CDR3 has 14 amino acids. Trimming cost V 2 bases and J 3 bases; bases outside gene matches: 3. CDR3: CATSRTGQVYEQYF. The CDR3 coding sequence is TGTGCCACCAGCAGAACGGGACAGGTCTACGAGCAGTACTTC.